There are many counts of the clone carrying this T cell receptor beta chain. The target antigen is unknown. V lost 2 bases and J 0 bases, leaving 2 bases between the germline ends. The germline gives CDR1 SGHTA, CDR2 FQGNSA. The CDR3 loop spans 13 amino acids. This sample stems from a study of glioma-infiltrating T cells. The study, taken as a whole, reports: CDR3 overlap between tissue and blood was very small.

TCR alpha and beta CDR3 regions were amplified from RNA using iRepertoire nested multiplex PCR. For one-step reverse transcription and amplification, roughly 95-400 ng of tissue mRNA or PBMC total RNA was used. TCRdb redid the calling of the multiplex PCR reads with MiXCR, one entry per CDR3 protein. The top ten hold 15% to 25% of the sample, which has about 140,000 distinct CDR3 sequences, about 39% seen once. This chain links TRBV7-2 with TRBJ1-5; unclear D gene. The sample was glioma tissue, nonneoplastic brain tissue, or PBMCs (not recorded which). The sequence came from a human donor with low-grade glioma or glioblastoma, undergoing nonglioma brain surgery, or in good health (not recorded which). CDR3 amino acids: CASSLNSNQPQHF. Here the CDR3 DNA reads TGTGCCAGCAGCTTAAATAGCAATCAGCCCCAGCATTTT.